These T cell receptor beta chains were read from a single sample in a study of metastatic and nonmetastatic thyroid tumors. TCRdb reprocessed the PCR reads via MiXCR. The repertoire consists of some 29,000 clones, with around 3.5% occurring once and the leading ten covering 3% to 3.5%. Sequenced material: blood. The origin of the receptors is a male donor with papillary thyroid cancer or a benign thyroid nodule (not recorded which). Some clones in this sample may be carry-over from other donors' samples. Each CDR3 is given with its conserved first and last residue. A D gene is named only where the DNA matches it firmly. Part of the rows lack a size; the others show once, few, many or a class for expanded clones.

13 medium-sized TRBJ1-2 - TRBV6-6 TGTGCCAGCAGTTACCCTAATAACTATGGCTACACCTTC CASSYPNNYGYTF
13 medium-sized TRBJ1-1 - TRBV2 TGTGCCAGCAGTCAAGGGGAGGGGCTTGAAGCTTTCTTT CASSQGEGLEAFF
13 medium-sized TRBJ1-3 - TRBV6-1 TGTGCCAGCAGTACAGGGTCTGGAAACACCATATATTTT CASSTGSGNTIYF
14 few TRBJ1-1 - TRBV3-1 TGCGCCAGCAGCCAAGAAGGGGGGAACACTGAAGCTTTCTTT CASSQEGGNTEAFF
14 medium-sized TRBJ1-2 - TRBV6-1 TGTGCCAGCAGCCGGGTCGAGGGACACTATGGCTACACCTTC CASSRVEGHYGYTF
14 - TRBJ2-2 TRBD1 TRBV20-1 TGCAGTGCTATCTCGGACAGGGGCACCGGGGAGCTGTTTTTT CSAISDRGTGELFF
15 many TRBJ2-2 TRBD1 TRBV5-8 TGTGCCAGCAGTCACCGACAGGGTGGGACCGGGGAGCTGTTTTTT CASSHRQGGTGELFF
18 many TRBJ2-1 - TRBV14 TGTGCCAGCAGCTCAGCCGGCTTTCCGGGGCGGAGGTACAATGAGCAGTTCTTC CASSSAGFPGRRYNEQFF
13 - TRBJ2-7 - TRBV5-4 TGTGCCAGCACCTCTCTAGGGGGGGACGAGCAGGACTTC CASTSLGGDEQDF
13 many TRBJ1-1 - TRBV7-7 TGTGCTAGCAGCTTAAAGCAGGGGACTGAAGCTTTCTTT CASSLKQGTEAFF
14 - TRBJ1-3 - TRBV6-1 TGTGCCAGCAGTAGAACGACCCCTGGAAACACCATATATTTT CASSRTTPGNTIYF
17 few TRBJ2-1 TRBD2 TRBV10-3 TGTGCCATCAGTGAGCGGGACGGGGGGGCCTCCTACAATGAGCAGTTCTTC CAISERDGGASYNEQFF
14 few TRBJ1-2 - TRBV7-2 TGTGCCAGCAGCTTAATAGGGCCTAACTATGGCTACACCTTC CASSLIGPNYGYTF
14 - TRBJ2-7 TRBD2 TRBV6-1 TGTGCCAGCAGCGAGACTAGCGGATCCTACGAGCAGTACTTC CASSETSGSYEQYF
16 medium-sized TRBJ2-1 TRBD1 TRBV6-4 TGTGCCAGCAGTGACTCTGGACAGGGGTCCTACAATGAGCAGTTCTTC CASSDSGQGSYNEQFF
15 few TRBJ2-6 - TRBV10-2 TGCGCCAGCAGTGACAGGTACTCTGGGGCCAACGTCCTGACTTTC CASSDRYSGANVLTF
14 - TRBJ1-2 - TRBV24-1 TGTGCCACCAGTGACGGGACACGCGCGTTAGGCTACACCTTC CATSDGTRALGYTF
15 few TRBJ2-1 - TRBV6-1 TGTGCCAGCACCTCTCCGGCGGGCATAAAGAATGAGCAGTTCTTC CASTSPAGIKNEQFF
13 many TRBJ2-1 - TRBV5-1 TGCGCCAGCAGCTTGAACAGTGTTAATGAGCAGTTCTTC CASSLNSVNEQFF
11 many TRBJ2-1 - TRBV5-6 TGTGCCAGCAGCAGCTACAATGAGCAGTTCTTC CASSSYNEQFF
17 many TRBJ2-5 TRBD2 TRBV20-1 TGCAGTGCTGACCCGGGACTAGCGGGAGTGGTGCAAGAGACCCAGTACTTC CSADPGLAGVVQETQYF
16 many TRBJ1-6 TRBD1 TRBV20-1 TGCAGTGCTAGAGATAGACGGACAGGGGCCCGGGCACCCCTCCACTTT CSARDRRTGARAPLHF
15 many TRBJ2-1 - TRBV7-2 TGTGCCAGCAGCTTAGTGGACTCGCCCGACAATGAGCAGTTCTTC CASSLVDSPDNEQFF
16 medium-sized TRBJ2-1 - TRBV11-2 TGTGCCAGCAGCTTAGAGGGGGAGATACCTTACAATGAGCAGTTCTTC CASSLEGEIPYNEQFF
15 many TRBJ2-5 TRBD2 TRBV10-3 TGTGCCATCAGTAGCGGGGCACAAGACCAAGAGACCCAGTACTTC CAISSGAQDQETQYF
14 many TRBJ2-5 - TRBV7-7 TGTGCCAGCAGCCCCCAACGGGGAACCGGGACCCAGTACTTC CASSPQRGTGTQYF
15 few TRBJ2-2 - TRBV20-1 TGCAGTGCTAGAGTGTTCCTAACTCAGGGGGGGGAGCTGTTTTTT CSARVFLTQGGELFF
14 many TRBJ1-1 TRBD1 TRBV20-1 TGCAGTGCACAGGGACAGTTCATGAACACTGAAGCTTTCTTT CSAQGQFMNTEAFF
13 medium-sized TRBJ1-1 - TRBV12-3/TRBV12-4 TGTGCCAGCAGTTTGTTAAGGGCCACTGAAGCTTTCTTT CASSLLRATEAFF